The rows below give T cell receptor beta chains drawn from one sample of a study of siplizumab effects on memory and regulatory T cells. Clones were read by immunoSEQ multiplex PCR, and TCRdb kept only the in-frame ones, dropping some. The sample records some 100,000 clones, more than 90% being singletons. The sequencing sample was made of CD4+ T cells sorted from blood. Receptors were obtained from a human donor in good health. Some clones in this sample may be carry-over from other donors' samples. Both conserved end residues are part of each CDR3.

cdr3_length j_call v_call cdr3_aa
16 TRBJ1-1 TRBV28 CASSFGRISLNTEAFF
15 TRBJ2-3 TRBV7-8 CASSPRRLITDTQYF
14 TRBJ2-1 TRBV2 CASRAGTTYNEQFF
16 TRBJ1-2 TRBV7-9 CASSLARPTLNPGYTF
16 TRBJ2-5 TRBV7-7 CASSLGSGQYQETQYF
15 TRBJ2-7 TRBV5-1 CASTPLAGAKDEQYF
15 TRBJ2-7 TRBV6-5 CASSNEGLAVFEQYF
12 TRBJ2-4 TRBV7-9 CASSLGSGIQYF
13 TRBJ2-1 TRBV7-3 CASSTTGYNEQFF
16 TRBJ2-7 TRBV28 CASSSSRQGAPYEQYF
14 TRBJ2-3 TRBV27 CASSRRTSQDTQYF
16 TRBJ1-4 TRBV2 CASSEQGLVRGEKLFF
15 TRBJ2-1 TRBV10-3 CANSGTSGSYNEQFF
15 TRBJ2-4 TRBV9 CASSVDSDSKNIQYF
15 TRBJ1-3 TRBV5-1 CASSPDHVSGNTIYF